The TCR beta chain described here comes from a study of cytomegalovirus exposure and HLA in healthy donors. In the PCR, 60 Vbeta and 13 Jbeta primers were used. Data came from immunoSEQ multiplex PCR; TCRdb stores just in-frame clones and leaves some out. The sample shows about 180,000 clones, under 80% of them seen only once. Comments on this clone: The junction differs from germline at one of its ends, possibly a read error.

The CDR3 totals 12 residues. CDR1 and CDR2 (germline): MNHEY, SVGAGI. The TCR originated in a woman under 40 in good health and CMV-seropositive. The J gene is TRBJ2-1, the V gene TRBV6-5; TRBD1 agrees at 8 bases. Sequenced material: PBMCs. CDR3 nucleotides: TGTGCCAGCAGTCCGGACAGGGTCGAGCCGTTCTTC. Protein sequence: CASSPDRVEPFF.